The 21 T cell receptor beta chains below all came from one sample that was sequenced in a study of low-dose radiotherapy and immunotherapy resistance in tumors. TRAV- and TRBV-specific primers primed first-strand cDNA, covering alpha and beta chains. Amplification, which lasted 20 PCR cycles, used a constant-region primer and V-primer adapter to amplify TCRs. TCRdb itself ran the reads through MiXCR, one entry per CDR3 protein. The data contain 55,000 to 65,000 distinct CDR3 sequences, around 27% of them singletons. Sample time point: before trial treatment. Source: PBMCs, taken before treatment. These receptors were obtained from a male donor with rectosigmoid adenocarcinoma.

This clonotype was counted at least ten times. V is TRBV19 and J is TRBJ1-2; D is unclear. Germline V CDR1 and CDR2: LNHDA, SQIVND (reference sequence). The CDR3 sequence is 12 residues long. The ends were cut back, 5 bases at V and 4 bases at J, with 8 bases in the middle. CDR3 amino acids: CASSDRTYGYTF. The CDR3, as DNA: TGTGCCAGTAGTGATAGGACCTATGGCTACACCTTC.

This clonotype is medium-sized in the sample. The chain recombines TRBV6-8 with TRBJ1-5; D uncertain. The CDR3 runs 13 residues. The germline V gene has CDR1 MNHGY and CDR2 SAAAGT. Trimming shortened V by 4 bases and J by 6 bases, and 10 bases separated the two germline ends. As DNA, the CDR3 is TGTGCCAGCAGTTCCTCTGAAAGTCAGCCCCAGCATTTT. It specifies CASSSSESQPQHF.

This clonotype was observed many times. The chain recombines TRBV3-1 with TRBJ2-2, with 12 nucleotides matching TRBD2. Germline CDR1 reads LGHDT; CDR2 reads YNNKEL (reference sequence). The CDR3 totals 15 residues. With 6 bases clipped from V and 4 bases from J, the junction kept 3 bases outside the gene matches. The CDR3 is CASRRTSGATGELFF. CDR3 nucleotide sequence: TGTGCCAGCAGGCGGACTAGCGGGGCCACCGGGGAGCTGTTTTTT.

The J gene is TRBJ2-1, the V gene TRBV28; 7 positions agree with TRBD2. The junction had 9 bases not matched to a gene; V was cut back by 6 bases and J by 7 bases. Germline loops: CDR1 MDHEN, CDR2 SYDVKM. The CDR3 extends over 14 amino acids. CDR3 DNA: TGTGCCAGCAGGCTGGGAGGGAAATCAAATGAGCAGTTCTTC. Its protein is CASRLGGKSNEQFF.

V is TRBV29-1 and J is TRBJ2-7, with D possibly called TRBD1 or TRBD2 (5 bases each). The V end lost 2 bases, the J end lost 1 base, and 9 bases lay between the germline ends. There are 13 residues in the CDR3. Germline V gene lookup returns CDR1 SQVTM and CDR2 ANQGSEA. In nucleotides, the CDR3 is TGCAGCGTTGAAAGGGACGGATCCTACGAGCAGTACTTC. It translates to CSVERDGSYEQYF.

This clonotype was seen a handful of times. The V gene is TRBV18, the J gene TRBJ1-5; no firm D call. CDR1 KGHSH and CDR2 LQKENI come from the germline V gene. CDR3 length: 13 amino acids. The V gene lost 2 bases and the J gene lost 3 bases, with 5 bases spanning the gap. As DNA, the CDR3 is TGTGCCAGCTCACCAGGGGACAATCAGCCCCAGCATTTT. It is translated as CASSPGDNQPQHF.

This clonotype occurred many times. The chain couples TRBV7-2 to TRBJ2-7, with 8 positions matching TRBD2. This CDR3 has 14 amino acids. V gave up 2 bases and J gave up 2 bases; unmatched junction bases: 2. CDR1 and CDR2 (germline): SGHTA, FQGNSA. This CDR3 reads CASSLSGGAYEQYF. CDR3 in DNA: TGTGCCAGCAGCTTATCCGGGGGGGCCTACGAGCAGTACTTC.

Remarks on this clonotype: A far bigger clonotype differs at one base, so this is likely a read error. The chain uses TRBV13 and TRBJ2-7; tentative D call: TRBD2 (5 bases). Germline CDR1 and CDR2: PRHDT and FYEKMQ (reference sequence). The CDR3 totals 14 residues. The germline V and J ends were trimmed by 5 bases and 3 bases, with 14 bases remaining between them. In DNA, the CDR3 is TGTGCCAGCAGCACATCTCTGGCGGGCTACGAGCAGTACTTC. Protein sequence: CASSTSLAGYEQYF.

This clonotype was counted many times. The chain recombines TRBV19 with TRBJ2-1; 11 nucleotides agree with TRBD1. V dropped 7 bases and J dropped 4; count of bases not matched to a gene: 6. Germline V gene lookup returns CDR1 LNHDA and CDR2 SQIVND (reference sequence). The CDR3 has 15 residues. CDR3 nucleotide sequence: TGTGCCAGTACCCCGGGACAGGGGGTGTACAATGAGCAGTTCTTC. Its protein product is CASTPGQGVYNEQFF.

On this clonotype itself: Because the CDR3's place on the DNA is in doubt, the DNA is left out and the CDR3 is given as listed by TCRdb. The chain carries TRBV28 and TRBJ1-4. The CDR3 totals 15 residues, both ends included. Germline CDR1 and CDR2: MDHEN and SYDVKM. The CDR3: CASSLDGVGEKLFFF.

Ten or more counts support this clonotype. This sequence joins TRBV5-1 and TRBJ2-1, with 7 bases fitting TRBD1. The CDR3 consists of 15 residues. V shed 2 bases, J shed 2 bases, and the junction held 4 bases outside the gene matches. The germline gives CDR1 SGHRS, CDR2 YFSETQ. This CDR3 reads CASSFEGAAYNEQFF. CDR3 DNA sequence: TGCGCCAGCAGCTTCGAGGGGGCCGCCTACAATGAGCAGTTCTTC. Full variable domain (rest looked up from reference TRBV5-1 and TRBJ2-1): KAGVTQTPRYLIKTRGQQVTLSCSPISGHRSVSWYQQTPGQGLQFLFEYFSETQRNKGNFPGRFSGRQFSNSRSEMNVSTLELGDSALYLCASSFEGAAYNEQFFGPGTRLTVL.

This clonotype has at least ten counts. The chain joins TRBV20-1 to TRBJ2-2, with 9 positions matching TRBD1. With V trimmed by 1 base and J by 3 bases, 0 bases remained unmatched. Germline assignment: CDR1 DFQATT and CDR2 SNEGSKA (reference sequence). This CDR3 has 14 amino acids. The chain's CDR3 is CSARGQGDTGELFF. CDR3 nucleotides: TGCAGTGCTAGAGGACAGGGGGACACCGGGGAGCTGTTTTTT.

V gene TRBV7-6 combines with J gene TRBJ2-6; D is unresolved. Between the trimmed V and J ends, which lost 5 bases and 4 bases, there was a span of 15 bases. Germline V CDR1 and CDR2: SGHVS, FNYEAQ. The CDR3 sequence is 16 residues long. The CDR3 sequence is CASSLRTPAGANVLTF. DNA of the CDR3: TGTGCCAGCAGCCTAAGAACACCCGCCGGGGCCAACGTCCTGACTTTC. The full variable domain, completed using reference TRBV7-6 and TRBJ2-6, is GAGVSQSPRYKVTKRGQDVALRCDPISGHVSLYWYRQALGQGPEFLTYFNYEAQQDKSGLPNDRFSAERPEGSISTLTIQRTEQRDSAMYRCASSLRTPAGANVLTFGAGSRLTVL.

A word on this clonotype: It is likely a read error: a sequence one base away is far more abundant. V gene TRBV28 combines with J gene TRBJ2-1, with D unclear. Germline V CDR1 and CDR2: MDHEN, SYDVKM. Trimming pared 5 bases from V and 13 bases from J, leaving 12 bases between. This CDR3 contains 11 residues. The CDR3 bases are TGTGCCAGCAGTCACGGACCAGCCCAGTTCTTC. Translated: CASSHGPAQFF.

This sequence joins TRBV28 and TRBJ2-7; D ambiguous. Germline V gives CDR1 MDHEN, CDR2 SYDVKM. The CDR3 has 14 amino acids. Trimming took 2 bases from V and 3 from J, leaving 11 bases between them. The CDR3: CASSLGLLGYEQYF. The DNA of the CDR3 is TGTGCCAGCAGTTTAGGGCTCCTGGGCTACGAGCAGTACTTC. Complete variable domain (other parts from reference TRBV28 and TRBJ2-7): DVKVTQSSRYLVKRTGEKVFLECVQDMDHENMFWYRQDPGLGLRLIYFSYDVKMKEKGDIPEGYSVSREKKERFSLILESASTNQTSMYLCASSLGLLGYEQYFGPGTRLTVT.

This clonotype occurred a few times. This chain links TRBV5-1 with TRBJ2-2, with a tentative D call TRBD1 (6 bases). V was pared by 5 bases and J by 4 bases, with 18 bases between. Germline values: CDR1 SGHRS, CDR2 YFSETQ. This CDR3 has 16 amino acids. The CDR3 protein is CASSRDINKGTGELFF. The CDR3 bases are TGCGCCAGCAGTCGGGACATCAATAAGGGCACCGGGGAGCTGTTTTTT.

This clonotype was observed many times. This chain connects TRBV9 to TRBJ1-6; 8 bases line up with TRBD1. CDR1 is SGDLS and CDR2 is YYNGEE in the germline V gene. The CDR3 has 15 amino acids. Trimming cost V 7 bases and J 12 bases; bases outside gene matches: 15. The CDR3 sequence is CASGTGTITQEPLHF. The CDR3, as DNA: TGTGCCAGCGGGACAGGAACTATCACTCAGGAACCCCTCCACTTT.

In this sample, this clonotype turned up many times. The CDR3: CASSVYVDRALSGANVLTF. The CDR3 DNA follows: TGTGCCAGCAGCGTATATGTGGACAGGGCCCTCTCTGGGGCCAACGTCCTGACTTTC. This rearrangement joins TRBV9 to TRBJ2-6; 8 bases fit TRBD1. There are 19 residues in the CDR3. V lost 1 base to trimming and J lost 0 bases; unmatched junction nucleotides: 9. Germline V gives CDR1 SGDLS, CDR2 YYNGEE.

In its sample, this clonotype was seen many times. The chain links TRBV24-1 to TRBJ2-5; a weak D match, TRBD1 (7 bases). The CDR3 covers 17 residues. Germline CDR1 KGHDR, CDR2 SFDVKD. V was pared by 3 bases and J by 3 bases, with 19 bases between. This CDR3 reads CATSDLSRGQREETQYF. CDR3 nucleotides: TGTGCCACCAGTGATCTGAGCAGGGGACAGCGGGAAGAGACCCAGTACTTC.

The chain uses TRBV6-2 or TRBV6-3 and TRBJ2-3, with 10 bases identical to TRBD2. With 6 bases clipped from V and 2 bases from J, the junction kept 17 bases outside the gene matches. CDR1 and CDR2 from the germline V gene are MNHEY and SVGEGT. This CDR3 spans 19 amino acids. This CDR3 reads CASSPPGLATRKDTDTQYF. The CDR3 DNA reads TGTGCCAGCAGCCCTCCGGGACTAGCGACCCGAAAAGACACAGATACGCAGTATTTT.

In its sample, this clonotype was seen many times. The rearrangement joins TRBV21-1 to TRBJ2-7; the table's D call, TRBD1, was not checked against the DNA. TRBV21-1 is deemed a pseudogene. The CDR3 runs to 15 residues. The CDR3 nucleotides are TGTGCCAGCAATAATGACGACAGGGGTACCTACGAGCAGTACTTC. It translates to CASNNDDRGTYEQYF.